The present TCR beta chain was sequenced within a study of blood T cell repertoires in COVID-19. The overall study: Whether acute or convalescent, the COVID-19 samples came from the United States, Italy and Spain. The analysed material was cDNA or gDNA that came from T cells, B-cell-depleted T cells, or PBMCs.

CDR1 is SGHRS and CDR2 is YFSETQ in the germline V gene. The CDR3 totals 15 residues. On this clone itself: Sequence at one end of the junction differs from germline and may be a read error.

Per the study methods: By means of reference gene primer amplification, nucleated cell counts were estimated. This table comes from immunoSEQ multiplex PCR, and its TCRdb copy is limited to in-frame clones, with some not included. V and J calls and clone size are copied from that table; D and trimming were computed from the DNA. The table records some 100,000 clones, roughly 86% of them present only once. The sequenced material came from peripheral blood. This receptor was obtained from a human donor in a cohort sampled during active COVID-19. The V gene is TRBV5-1, the J gene TRBJ2-3; 9 nucleotides agree with TRBD1. CDR3 sequence: CANSSGTGSTDTQYF. In nucleotides, the CDR3 is TGCGCCAACAGCTCCGGGACAGGGAGCACAGATACGCAGTATTTT.